The T cell receptor (beta chain) described here comes from a study of cytomegalovirus exposure and HLA in healthy donors. In the study overall: Later analysis reported that the approximately 110 validation repertoires shared the platform of the approximately 690 first-cohort repertoires.

The repertoire was sequenced with immunoSEQ multiplex PCR; TCRdb's copy has only in-frame clones and lacks some. The data show under 250,000 clones, 80% to 90% seen once. About this clone itself: The antigen is unknown.

The CDR3 is 14 residues long. The germline V gene encodes CDR1 MNHNS and CDR2 SASEGT. V lost 1 base, J lost 8 bases, and 14 bases lay in between. Study conclusions and caveats: CMV antigen specificity of a few CMV-associated chains was confirmed in vitro. TCR beta chains numbering roughly 150 were designated cytomegalovirus-associated. Reports indicated that the classifier achieved high specificity and sensitivity in diagnosing cytomegalovirus status.

The source material was PBMCs. This chain connects TRBV6-1 to TRBJ1-2, with D possibly being TRBD1 (5 bases). This TCR was recovered from a man in his late teens or twenties in good health and CMV-seronegative. CDR3 residues: CASSEGGSSLGYTF. The CDR3 region has the DNA TGTGCCAGCAGTGAAGGGGGCAGCTCCCTAGGCTACACCTTC.